This passage covers 3 T cell receptor beta chains from one sample sequenced in a study of control samples from healthy donors and cancer patients. Here immunoSEQ multiplex PCR was the method, and the copy in TCRdb shows in-frame clones only, minus some. The data contain over 150,000 clones, 94% of them singletons. Specimen: blood. These receptors all come from a woman between 18 and 29 years old in good health.

This chain uses TRBV15 with TRBJ1-4; 7 nucleotides align to TRBD1. Germline-derived CDR1 and CDR2 are LNHNV and YYDKDF (reference sequence). The ends lost 5 bases at V and 6 bases at J; junction bases unmatched: 9. The CDR3 covers 15 residues. This chain's CDR3 is CATSRPGQSYEKLFF. Written as DNA, the CDR3 is TGTGCCACCAGCCGACCGGGACAGTCATATGAAAAACTGTTTTTT.

The chain couples TRBV5-5 to TRBJ1-2; TRBD1 might be the D (5 bases). The CDR3 length is 13 residues. V gave up 2 bases and J gave up 2 bases, with 7 bases separating them. Germline CDR1 SGHKS, CDR2 YYEKEE (reference sequence). In DNA form, the CDR3 reads TGTGCCAGCAGCTTAAGGGACAACTATGGCTACACCTTC. The encoded protein is CASSLRDNYGYTF.

The chain carries TRBV7-6 and TRBJ2-1; D tentatively fits TRBD1 or TRBD2 (6 bases each). CDR3 length: 17 amino acids. Trimming took 5 bases from V and 0 from J, leaving 17 bases between them. Looked up from germline, CDR1 is SGHVS and CDR2 is FNYEAQ. The CDR3 DNA is TGTGCCAGCAGCCCCCCGGGGGCGGCGAGCTCCTACAATGAGCAGTTCTTC. Protein: CASSPPGAASSYNEQFF.